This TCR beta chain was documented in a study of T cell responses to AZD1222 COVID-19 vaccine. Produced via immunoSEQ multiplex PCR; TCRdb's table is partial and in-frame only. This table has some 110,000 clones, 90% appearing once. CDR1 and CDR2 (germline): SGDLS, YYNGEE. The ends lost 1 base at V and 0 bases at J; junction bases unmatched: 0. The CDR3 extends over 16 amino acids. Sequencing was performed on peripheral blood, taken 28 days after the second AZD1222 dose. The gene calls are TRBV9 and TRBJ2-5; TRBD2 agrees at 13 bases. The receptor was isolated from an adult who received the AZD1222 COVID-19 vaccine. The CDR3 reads CASSVTSGGDQETQYF. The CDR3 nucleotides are TGTGCCAGCAGCGTAACTAGCGGGGGGGACCAAGAGACCCAGTACTTC. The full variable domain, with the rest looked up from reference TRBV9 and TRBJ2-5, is DSGVTQTPKHLITATGQRVTLRCSPRSGDLSVYWYQQSLDQGLQFLIQYYNGEERAKGNILERFSAQQFPDLHSELNLSSLELGDSALYFCASSVTSGGDQETQYFGPGTRLLVL.